Below, 23 T cell receptor beta chains from the same sample are listed, as sequenced in a study of beta chain features in type 1 diabetes. Expressed TCRB transcripts were sequenced because the isolated RNA had all been reverse transcribed beforehand. Only in-frame clones appear in the TCRdb table, and some are missing; sequencing was by immunoSEQ multiplex PCR. This sample yields about 620,000 clones, of which roughly a sixth are seen a single time; 0.093% belongs to the top ten. The material sequenced was naive CD4+ T cells from blood. These TCRs come from a man between 18 and 29 years old in good health.

This clone has just a few counts. The V gene is TRBV23-1, the J gene TRBJ1-3, with unresolved D. TRBV23-1 is known as an ORF, though its function is uncertain. V dropped 10 bases and J dropped 8 bases, with 9 bases sitting between them. The CDR3 is 10 amino acids. The CDR3 sequence: CATGMDTIYF. CDR3 nucleotides: TGCGCCACCGGCATGGACACCATATATTTT.

The gene calls are TRBV9 and TRBJ2-3; D is possibly TRBD2 (5 bases). The CDR3 loop spans 18 amino acids. The V gene's germline CDR1 is SGDLS and CDR2 YYNGEE. Between the trimmed V and J ends, which lost 3 bases and 1 base, there was a span of 21 bases. The CDR3 nucleotides read TGTGCCAGCAGCGCCACTATAACTAGGGCGAGGGGCACAGATACGCAGTATTTT. This codes for CASSATITRARGTDTQYF.

The V gene is TRBV28, the J gene TRBJ2-2; perhaps TRBD1 as D (5 bases). The V end lost 3 bases, the J end lost 4 bases, and 12 bases lay between the germline ends. The CDR3 spans 15 residues. Germline CDR1 is MDHEN and CDR2 is SYDVKM. The CDR3 DNA reads TGTGCCAGCAGTTTCCGACGGACAAGCACCGGGGAGCTGTTTTTT. Translation gives CASSFRRTSTGELFF.

V is TRBV19 and J is TRBJ2-1; D perhaps matches TRBD2 (5 bases). The CDR3 extends over 15 amino acids. The V and J ends lost 10 bases and 5 bases respectively, with 21 bases between them. The V gene's germline CDR1 is LNHDA and CDR2 SQIVND (reference sequence). CDR3 loop: CATREGRLYHNEQFF. CDR3 nucleotide sequence: TGTGCCACTCGCGAGGGCAGGTTGTACCACAATGAGCAGTTCTTC. Variable domain in full (rest from reference TRBV19 and TRBJ2-1): DGGITQSPKYLFRKEGQNVTLSCEQNLNHDAMYWYRQDPGQGLRLIYYSQIVNDFQKGDIAEGYSVSREKKESFPLTVTSAQKNPTAFYLCATREGRLYHNEQFFGPGTRLTVL.

In its sample, this clone was seen a few times. The sample carries other DNA sequences with the same CDR3. The chain carries TRBV18 and TRBJ1-2; D uncertain. Germline CDR1 is KGHSH and CDR2 is LQKENI. CDR3 length: 13 amino acids. V gave up 1 base and J gave up 3 bases, with 6 bases separating them. CDR3 region: CASSPQGDYGYTF. The CDR3 coding sequence is TGTGCCAGCTCACCACAGGGAGACTATGGCTACACCTTC.

CDR3 protein: CASSFSDSGNTIYF. In DNA, the CDR3 is TGCGCCAGCAGCTTTTCGGATTCTGGAAACACCATATATTTT. The gene calls are TRBV5-1 and TRBJ1-3, with no clear D. Germline V gene data show CDR1 as SGHRS and CDR2 as YFSETQ. The length of the CDR3 is 14 residues. V lost 2 bases and J lost 1, with 7 bases in between.

This clone was seen a handful of times. The V gene is TRBV27, the J gene TRBJ2-5; weak D call: TRBD1 (6 bases). The CDR3 spans 13 residues. Germline assignment: CDR1 MNHEY and CDR2 SMNVEV (reference sequence). V lost 6 bases and J 4 bases, leaving 12 bases between the germline ends. In DNA, the CDR3 is TGTGCCAGCAGCCGAGGGGGAAGAGAGACCCAGTACTTC. Amino acid sequence: CASSRGGRETQYF.

The V and J genes are TRBV7-2 and TRBJ1-3; 9 nucleotides agree with TRBD1. The germline V gene has CDR1 SGHTA and CDR2 FQGNSA. The CDR3 totals 14 residues. V was pared by 5 bases and J by 5 bases, with 4 bases of the junction left unmatched. CDR3 in amino acids: CASSGGTGRNTIYF. The CDR3 DNA reads TGTGCCAGCAGCGGAGGGACAGGGCGAAACACCATATATTTT. The variable domain in full, with the rest retrieved from reference TRBV7-2 and TRBJ1-3, is GAGVSQSPSNKVTEKGKDVELRCDPISGHTALYWYRQSLGQGLEFLIYFQGNSAPDKSGLPSDRFSAERTGGSVSTLTIQRTQQEDSAVYLCASSGGTGRNTIYFGEGSWLTVV.

This clone appeared a few times. The gene calls are TRBV7-9 and TRBJ1-3; D possibly corresponds to TRBD1 (6 bases). Germline V gene sequence: CDR1 SEHNR, CDR2 FQNEAQ (reference sequence). The ends were cut back, 1 base at V and 2 bases at J, with 9 bases in the middle. The CDR3 spans 15 residues. CDR3 sequence (DNA): TGTGCCAGCAGCTTAGAGGCAGGGGCTGGAAACACCATATATTTT. It encodes CASSLEAGAGNTIYF.

This clone was found a few times. The genes are TRBV5-1 and TRBJ2-7; 7 bases line up with TRBD1. The length of the CDR3 is 16 residues. Germline CDR1 reads SGHRS; CDR2 reads YFSETQ. Losses at the gene ends were 4 bases for V and 0 bases for J; bases not matched to a gene: 10. The CDR3 reads CASSGYRDRTSYEQYF. The DNA of the CDR3 is TGCGCCAGCAGCGGCTACCGGGACAGAACCTCCTACGAGCAGTACTTC.

The rearrangement uses TRBV30 and TRBJ2-4; perhaps TRBD1 as D (5 bases). CDR3 size: 16 residues. Between the trimmed V and J ends, which lost 4 bases and 0 bases, there was a span of 16 bases. Looked up from germline, CDR1 is GTSNPN and CDR2 is SVGIG (reference sequence). The DNA of the CDR3 is TGTGCCTGGACCAAAAGACAGCATCTAGCCAAAAACATTCAGTACTTC. Residues: CAWTKRQHLAKNIQYF.

This clone was seen more than once but under ten times. Within the sample, other DNA sequences also encode this same CDR3. The chain is built from TRBV9 and TRBJ2-7, with 13 bases identical to TRBD2. V shed 0 bases and J 3 bases; nucleotides not matched to a gene: 0. The CDR3 has 15 residues. Germline CDR1 is SGDLS and CDR2 is YYNGEE. The CDR3 reads CASSVGTSGSYEQYF. Written as DNA, the CDR3 is TGTGCCAGCAGCGTAGGGACTAGCGGGAGCTACGAGCAGTACTTC.

This clone appeared a few times. DNA for the CDR3: TGTGCCAGCAGTTTTCGCCATGTCACAGGGGGCTATCAGCCCCAGCATTTT. The encoded protein is CASSFRHVTGGYQPQHF. The V gene is TRBV27, the J gene TRBJ1-5; 9 nucleotides agree with TRBD1. V lost 3 bases, J lost 5 bases, and 11 bases stayed unmatched. Germline V gene lookup returns CDR1 MNHEY and CDR2 SMNVEV (reference sequence). This CDR3 spans 17 amino acids.

The rearrangement links TRBV29-1 to TRBJ1-1; 10 positions agree with TRBD1. Germline-derived CDR1 and CDR2 are SQVTM and ANQGSEA. CDR3 length: 17 amino acids. Trimming at V came to 6 bases and at J to 6 bases, leaving 19 bases not matched to a gene. This chain's CDR3 is CSVNRPGQGSTSAEAFF. CDR3 DNA sequence: TGCAGCGTCAACCGACCGGGACAGGGGTCGACAAGCGCTGAAGCTTTCTTT.

CDR3 coding DNA: TGTGCCAGCAGCGTAGGGGTAATGAGCTCCTACAATGAGCAGTTCTTC. Protein product: CASSVGVMSSYNEQFF. This chain connects TRBV9 to TRBJ2-1; the D is unclear. The CDR3 extends over 16 amino acids. Germline V gives CDR1 SGDLS, CDR2 YYNGEE. Deletions cut 0 bases from V and 0 bases from J, with 10 bases between.

The V and J genes are TRBV2 and TRBJ1-2; a possible D gene is TRBD1 (5 bases). Germline V gene sequence: CDR1 SNHLY, CDR2 FYNNEI. The CDR3 sequence is 14 residues long. Trimming cost V 7 bases and J 5 bases, with 17 bases left between them. In nucleotides, the CDR3 is TGTGCCAGCAATGCTATGGGGGTGCGGTATGGCTACACCTTC. This translates into CASNAMGVRYGYTF.

In this sample, this clone turned up a few times. The rearrangement uses TRBV5-1 and TRBJ1-2; the match to TRBD1 covers 7 bases. The V and J ends lost 0 bases and 6 bases, in that order; junction bases with no gene match: 8. The CDR3 sequence is 15 residues long. Germline CDR1 is SGHRS and CDR2 is YFSETQ. The CDR3 reads CASSLEAAGGNGYTF. CDR3 bases: TGCGCCAGCAGCTTGGAGGCGGCAGGGGGGAATGGCTACACCTTC.

This clone was picked up a small number of times. The chain is built from TRBV4-1 and TRBJ1-2, with D maybe TRBD1 (5 bases). Germline loops: CDR1 MGHRA, CDR2 YSYEKL. This CDR3 spans 13 amino acids. Trimming stripped 1 base from V and 6 bases from J, with 9 bases between. This CDR3 reads CASSQGSGNGYTF. CDR3 in DNA: TGCGCCAGCAGCCAAGGGTCAGGGAATGGCTACACCTTC.

This clone was detected only a few times. The chain uses TRBV5-4 and TRBJ2-4; TRBD2 is a possible D gene (5 bases). Trimming removed 4 bases at V and 13 bases at J, with 15 bases between. This CDR3 contains 12 residues. Germline CDR1 is SGHNT and CDR2 is YYREEE (reference sequence). CDR3 loop: CASSTSEGPQYF. The CDR3 nucleotides read TGTGCCAGCAGCACCTCAGAGGGCCCACAGTACTTC.

This clone came up a few times. This chain joins TRBV18 and TRBJ2-1; D perhaps matches TRBD1 (5 bases). CDR3 length: 17 amino acids. Trimming removed 4 bases at V and 0 bases at J, with 16 bases between. The germline CDR1 and CDR2 sequences are KGHSH and LQKENI. The CDR3 nucleotides are TGTGCCAGCTCACTCTCCATAGGGGATAGCTCCTACAATGAGCAGTTCTTC. This translates into CASSLSIGDSSYNEQFF.

This clone was seen a handful of times. V is TRBV5-4 and J is TRBJ2-4; possible D gene TRBD1, 5 bases. Germline V gene data show CDR1 as SGHNT and CDR2 as YYREEE (reference sequence). CDR3 length: 14 amino acids. V dropped 3 bases and J dropped 1 base, with 8 bases sitting between them. CDR3 coding DNA: TGTGCCAGCAGCTCCACAGGTGCCAAAAACATTCAGTACTTC. It is translated as CASSSTGAKNIQYF.

This clone was observed a handful of times. The chain carries TRBV7-2 and TRBJ1-5; D is possibly TRBD1 (5 bases). Germline V lookup: CDR1 SGHTA, CDR2 FQGNSA. The CDR3 contains 15 residues. V was cut by 0 bases and J by 4 bases, with 10 bases left in between. CDR3 protein: CASSLAGLRNQPQHF. As DNA, the CDR3 is TGTGCCAGCAGCTTAGCGGGACTGAGGAATCAGCCCCAGCATTTT.

The chain links TRBV11-3 to TRBJ2-3, with D possibly matching TRBD2 (7 bases). Per the germline V gene, CDR1 is SGHNT and CDR2 is YENEEA. The CDR3 length is 16 residues. V shed 5 bases and J shed 0 bases, with 15 bases lying between them. The CDR3 region is CASSLIGGPSTDTQYF. The CDR3 DNA follows: TGTGCCAGCAGCCTAATCGGGGGGCCGAGCACAGATACGCAGTATTTT.